The sequence of this T cell receptor (beta chain) was determined in a study of blood T cell repertoires in COVID-19. Study at large: Collection of acute and convalescent COVID-19 samples took place in the United States, Italy and Spain. T cells, B-cell-depleted T cells, or PBMCs provided the cDNA or gDNA that served as material.

On this clone itself: One junction end disagrees with the germline gene, perhaps due to a read error.

Per the original data handling: The assay estimated nucleated cells by amplifying reference gene primers. The protocol was immunoSEQ multiplex PCR, while the TCRdb copy is restricted to in-frame clones and leaves out a portion. V and J calls and clone size are copied from that table; D and trimming were computed from the DNA. The table records 84,000 or so clones, about 85% of them present only once. The source material was peripheral blood. This clonotype was obtained from a woman aged 70-85 years with active or convalescent COVID-19.

The CDR3 DNA sequence: TGTGCCAGCAGTCAAGGGAGAGGGTCTGAAGCTTTCTTT. As protein: CASSQGRGSEAFF. The chain has TRBV3-1 (or the pseudogene TRBV3-2) and TRBJ1-1; D not certain. CDR1 and CDR2 from the germline V gene are LGHDT and YNNKEL (reference sequence). CDR3 length equals 13 residues.